One and the same sample provided the 27 T cell receptor beta chains below, sequenced in a study of long-term antiretroviral therapy in people with HIV. Sequencing used immunoSEQ v3.0 at survey level. Only in-frame clones appear in the TCRdb table, and some are missing; sequencing was by immunoSEQ multiplex PCR. The table records approximately 41,000 clones, approximately 79% of them present only once. This material consisted of unsorted PBMCs, taken 1.5 years after starting antiretroviral therapy. The receptor source for this set is a man between 18 and 29 years old with HIV.

The chain joins TRBV12-5 to TRBJ2-3; D remains unclear. This CDR3 is 13 amino acids long. V was clipped by 9 bases and J by 5 bases, with 15 bases between them. The germline V gene has CDR1 LGHNT and CDR2 FRNRAP. The CDR3 here is CASTGELRDTQYF. DNA for the CDR3: TGTGCTAGCACGGGCGAGTTACGAGATACGCAGTATTTT. Full variable domain (rest looked up from reference TRBV12-5 and TRBJ2-3): DARVTQTPRHKVTEMGQEVTMRCQPILGHNTVFWYRQTMMQGLELLAYFRNRAPLDDSGMPKDRFSAEMPDATLATLKIQPSEPRDSAVYFCASTGELRDTQYFGPGTRLTVL.

CDR3: CASSVGGRSRTDTQYF. The DNA of the CDR3 is TGTGCCAGCAGCGTAGGAGGACGGAGCCGCACAGATACGCAGTATTTT. The genes are TRBV9 and TRBJ2-3; no clear D. Germline lookup yields CDR1 SGDLS and CDR2 YYNGEE. This CDR3 is 16 amino acids long. Trimming took 0 bases from V and 1 from J, leaving 12 bases between them.

The chain recombines TRBV19 with TRBJ2-1; maybe TRBD2 (6 bases). V lost 7 bases to trimming and J lost 0 bases, with 16 bases between them. This CDR3 has 16 amino acids. Germline V gene sequence: CDR1 LNHDA, CDR2 SQIVND (reference sequence). The CDR3 loop reads CASTPGSGSSYNEQFF. CDR3 nucleotide sequence: TGTGCCAGTACCCCGGGTAGCGGAAGCTCCTACAATGAGCAGTTCTTC. The full variable domain, rest sourced from reference TRBV19 and TRBJ2-1, is DGGITQSPKYLFRKEGQNVTLSCEQNLNHDAMYWYRQDPGQGLRLIYYSQIVNDFQKGDIAEGYSVSREKKESFPLTVTSAQKNPTAFYLCASTPGSGSSYNEQFFGPGTRLTVL.

The rearrangement links TRBV10-3 to TRBJ1-5, with a weak D call TRBD1 (6 bases). Trimming took 3 bases from V and 8 from J, leaving 17 bases between them. This CDR3 has 15 residues. CDR1 ENHRY and CDR2 SYGVKD come from the germline V gene. The CDR3 DNA reads as TGTGCCATCAGTGACACCGGGACAAGTTTCGAGCCCCAGCATTTT. This sequence encodes CAISDTGTSFEPQHF.

This sequence joins TRBV28 and TRBJ1-4, with unresolved D. This CDR3 has 12 residues. The V gene lost 1 base and the J gene lost 8 bases, with 5 bases spanning the gap. Germline values: CDR1 MDHEN, CDR2 SYDVKM. The CDR3 nucleotides are TGTGCCAGCAGTTTATTTCACGAAAAACTGTTTTTT. This encodes CASSLFHEKLFF.

The V gene is TRBV30, the J gene TRBJ1-3; D gene unclear. Germline V gene lookup returns CDR1 GTSNPN and CDR2 SVGIG (reference sequence). CDR3 size: 13 residues. Trimming removed 3 bases from V and 2 bases from J, with 8 bases in between. CDR3 nucleotides: TGTGCCTGGAGCGCGACGGCTGGAAACACCATATATTTT. Protein: CAWSATAGNTIYF.

The chain is built from TRBV15 and TRBJ2-7; 7 nucleotides align to TRBD2. The CDR3 is made up of 13 amino acids. Germline V gives CDR1 LNHNV, CDR2 YYDKDF (reference sequence). The J segment lost 4 bases and the V segment lost 4 bases, leaving 4 bases of the junction unmatched. The CDR3 here is CATSMGAGYEQYF. CDR3 DNA sequence: TGTGCCACCAGCATGGGAGCGGGGTACGAGCAGTACTTC.

The chain links TRBV28 to TRBJ2-3; D perhaps matches TRBD2 (7 bases). Between the trimmed V and J ends, which lost 6 bases and 1 base, there was a span of 20 bases. The CDR3 is 17 amino acids. Germline CDR1 reads MDHEN; CDR2 reads SYDVKM. The CDR3 coding sequence is TGTGCCAGCAGCTTTGGGGGCGGGAGTGGGGGCACAGATACGCAGTATTTT. This encodes CASSFGGGSGGTDTQYF.

This chain links TRBV4-1 with TRBJ1-1; no clear D gene. This CDR3 is built from 14 residues. The germline V gene has CDR1 MGHRA and CDR2 YSYEKL. Trimming pared 0 bases from V and 3 bases from J, leaving 8 bases between. The CDR3 is CASSQEEVYTEAFF. DNA for the CDR3: TGCGCCAGCAGCCAAGAAGAGGTTTACACTGAAGCTTTCTTT.

In its sample, this clone was seen once. The CDR3 protein is CASSPRTGGNEKLFF. The CDR3 region has the DNA TGTGCCAGCAGTCCGCGGACAGGAGGGAATGAAAAACTGTTTTTT. V usage is TRBV28 and J usage is TRBJ1-4; 7 bases are shared with TRBD1. The germline CDR1 and CDR2 sequences are MDHEN and SYDVKM. The V and J ends lost 5 bases and 5 bases, in that order; junction bases with no gene match: 8. The CDR3 is 15 amino acids.

J is TRBJ2-7 and V is TRBV27; 7 nucleotides align to TRBD1. The J segment lost 3 bases and the V segment lost 2 bases, leaving 1 base of the junction unmatched. CDR1 is MNHEY and CDR2 is SMNVEV in the germline V gene (reference sequence). CDR3 length equals 13 residues. This chain's CDR3 is CASSLGTDYEQYF. The CDR3, as DNA: TGTGCCAGCAGTTTAGGGACAGACTACGAGCAGTACTTC.

The chain couples TRBV19 to TRBJ2-7, with a possible D match to TRBD1 (5 bases). V dropped 3 bases and J dropped 5 bases, with 14 bases sitting between them. This CDR3 has 14 amino acids. In germline, CDR1 is LNHDA, CDR2 SQIVND (reference sequence). The CDR3 spells CASSIVDTRHEQYF. Here the CDR3 DNA reads TGTGCCAGTAGTATTGTGGACACCCGCCACGAGCAGTACTTC.

V is TRBV7-9 and J is TRBJ1-4; possible D gene TRBD1, 6 bases. From germline, CDR1 is SEHNR and CDR2 FQNEAQ (reference sequence). This CDR3 has 15 residues. V lost 3 bases and J 7 bases, leaving 15 bases between the germline ends. CDR3 loop: CASSFLTGLGEKLFF. As DNA, the CDR3 is TGTGCCAGCAGCTTCTTGACAGGTTTGGGTGAAAAACTGTTTTTT. Full variable domain (outside the CDR3, taken from reference TRBV7-9 and TRBJ1-4): DTGVSQNPRHKITKRGQNVTFRCDPISEHNRLYWYRQTLGQGPEFLTYFQNEAQLEKSRLLSDRFSAERPKGSFSTLEIQRTEQGDSAMYLCASSFLTGLGEKLFFGSGTQLSVL.

V usage is TRBV7-6 and J usage is TRBJ2-7; the match to TRBD1 covers 7 bases. Trimming removed 1 base from V and 6 bases from J; junction bases left unmatched: 12. Per the germline V gene, CDR1 is SGHVS and CDR2 is FNYEAQ. The CDR3 loop spans 16 amino acids. The CDR3 loop is CASSLVGGGGRREQYF. The CDR3 coding sequence is TGTGCCAGCAGCTTAGTAGGGGGCGGAGGAAGGCGCGAGCAGTACTTC.

The gene calls are TRBV19 and TRBJ1-1, with 9 positions matching TRBD1. V dropped 4 bases and J dropped 7; count of bases not matched to a gene: 7. The CDR3 is made up of 14 amino acids. CDR1 LNHDA and CDR2 SQIVND come from the germline V gene (reference sequence). CDR3 nucleotides: TGTGCCAGTAGTACCCCCGGACAGGGGATTGAAGCTTTCTTT. It encodes CASSTPGQGIEAFF. Filled out from reference TRBV19 and TRBJ1-1, the complete variable domain reads DGGITQSPKYLFRKEGQNVTLSCEQNLNHDAMYWYRQDPGQGLRLIYYSQIVNDFQKGDIAEGYSVSREKKESFPLTVTSAQKNPTAFYLCASSTPGQGIEAFFGQGTRLTVV.

The chain recombines TRBV21-1 with TRBJ2-7; TRBD2 is the table's D call and was not checked against the DNA. TRBV21-1 is annotated as a pseudogene. The CDR3 is 19 residues long. The CDR3 reads CASNSRVLAGGPLDLEQYF. CDR3 bases: TGTGCCAGCAACAGCAGGGTACTAGCGGGAGGGCCTCTAGATTTGGAGCAGTACTTC.

The gene calls are TRBV5-1 and TRBJ1-1, with unresolved D. Looked up from germline, CDR1 is SGHRS and CDR2 is YFSETQ. The CDR3 covers 14 residues. V was cut by 1 base and J by 11 bases, with 18 bases left in between. CDR3 bases: TGCGCCAGCAGCTTGACCGAGGGAACGTTCGGCGCTTTCTTT. Protein product: CASSLTEGTFGAFF.

This rearrangement joins TRBV19 to TRBJ1-2; 9 bases line up with TRBD1. The germline CDR1 and CDR2 sequences are LNHDA and SQIVND (reference sequence). This CDR3 spans 15 amino acids. The V segment lost 3 bases and the J segment 5 bases; nucleotides outside the gene matches: 7. CDR3 nucleotide sequence: TGTGCCAGTAGTATGCCAGGGACAGGGCTTTATGGCTACACCTTC. As protein: CASSMPGTGLYGYTF.

The chain has TRBV19 and TRBJ1-2; D not resolved. Germline CDR1 LNHDA, CDR2 SQIVND (reference sequence). V lost 9 bases to trimming and J lost 3 bases, with 17 bases between them. The CDR3 totals 14 residues. CDR3 in amino acids: CASLKGGLDYGYTF. The CDR3 DNA follows: TGTGCCAGCCTAAAGGGAGGATTGGACTATGGCTACACCTTC.

The chain joins TRBV11-3 to TRBJ2-5; 11 nucleotides align to TRBD2. Germline V gives CDR1 SGHNT, CDR2 YENEEA. The CDR3 is 15 residues long. Trimming removed 4 bases from V and 1 base from J; junction bases left unmatched: 2. The CDR3 spells CASSSGTSGQETQYF. The CDR3, as DNA: TGTGCCAGCAGCTCCGGGACTAGCGGCCAAGAGACCCAGTACTTC.

The chain is built from TRBV28 and TRBJ1-1; D is uncertain. Germline CDR1 reads MDHEN; CDR2 reads SYDVKM. V was pared by 7 bases and J by 5 bases, with 17 bases between. The CDR3 contains 14 residues. The CDR3 loop is CASTSTPGRTEAFF. As DNA, the CDR3 is TGTGCCAGCACTTCAACCCCGGGAAGGACTGAAGCTTTCTTT.

V usage is TRBV4-1 and J usage is TRBJ1-2, with D unclear. Germline lookup yields CDR1 MGHRA and CDR2 YSYEKL. V lost 0 bases to trimming and J lost 0 bases, with 5 bases between them. This CDR3 has 14 amino acids. CDR3 in amino acids: CASSQEEANYGYTF. CDR3 DNA sequence: TGCGCCAGCAGCCAAGAGGAGGCTAACTATGGCTACACCTTC.

The V call is TRBV7-8, the J call TRBJ2-1; TRBD2 aligns across 13 bases. The CDR3 consists of 14 residues. Losses at the gene ends were 7 bases for V and 6 bases for J; bases not matched to a gene: 3. Per the germline V gene, CDR1 is SGHVS and CDR2 is FQNEAQ. In DNA form, the CDR3 reads TGTGCCAGCACCAGGACTAGCGGGAGCAATGAGCAGTTCTTC. Its protein is CASTRTSGSNEQFF.

The J gene is TRBJ2-7, the V gene TRBV27, with 12 bases matching TRBD1. This CDR3 has 16 residues. Germline V gene sequence: CDR1 MNHEY, CDR2 SMNVEV (reference sequence). Trimming at V came to 5 bases and at J to 5 bases, leaving 10 bases not matched to a gene. In nucleotides, the CDR3 is TGTGCCAGCAGTAAATTTTGGGACAGGGGGCGCGACGAGCAGTACTTC. Residues: CASSKFWDRGRDEQYF.

This CDR3 reads CSPAIPNTEAFF. The CDR3 DNA is TGCAGCCCCGCGATCCCGAACACTGAAGCTTTCTTT. The gene calls are TRBV29-1 and TRBJ1-1; D unresolved. Deletions cut 8 bases from V and 1 base from J, with 11 bases between. Per the germline V gene, CDR1 is SQVTM and CDR2 is ANQGSEA. This CDR3 spans 12 amino acids. Based on the CDR3 plus reference TRBV29-1 and TRBJ1-1, the full variable domain is SAVISQKPSRDICQRGTSLTIQCQVDSQVTMMFWYRQQPGQSLTLIATANQGSEATYESGFVIDKFPISRPNLTFSTLTVSNMSPEDSSIYLCSPAIPNTEAFFGQGTRLTVV.

V and J are TRBV15 and TRBJ2-3; tentative D call: TRBD2 (5 bases). V was cut by 3 bases and J by 3 bases, with 16 bases left in between. CDR3 length: 16 amino acids. Germline V gene data show CDR1 as LNHNV and CDR2 as YYDKDF (reference sequence). The CDR3, as DNA: TGTGCCACCAGCAGGCGGGCCTCCTATCAGACAGATACGCAGTATTTT. Its protein is CATSRRASYQTDTQYF.

The chain joins TRBV29-1 to TRBJ2-3; no clear D gene. Germline V CDR1 and CDR2: SQVTM, ANQGSEA. This CDR3 is built from 14 residues. V lost 2 bases and J 1 base, leaving 10 bases between the germline ends. The CDR3 bases are TGCAGCGTTGAATCGGTGTACCGCACAGATACGCAGTATTTT. Translation gives CSVESVYRTDTQYF.